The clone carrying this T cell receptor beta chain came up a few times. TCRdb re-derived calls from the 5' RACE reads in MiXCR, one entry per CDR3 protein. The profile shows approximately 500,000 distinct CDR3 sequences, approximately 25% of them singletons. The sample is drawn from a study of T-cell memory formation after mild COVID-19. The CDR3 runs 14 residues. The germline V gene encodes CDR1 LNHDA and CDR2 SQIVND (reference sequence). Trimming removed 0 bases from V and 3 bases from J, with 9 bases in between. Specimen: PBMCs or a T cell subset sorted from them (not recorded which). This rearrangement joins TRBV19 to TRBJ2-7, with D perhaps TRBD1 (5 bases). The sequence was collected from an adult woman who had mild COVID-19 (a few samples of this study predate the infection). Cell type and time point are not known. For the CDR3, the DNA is TGTGCCAGTAGTATAGATCTCAGGGACTACGAGCAGTACTTC. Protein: CASSIDLRDYEQYF. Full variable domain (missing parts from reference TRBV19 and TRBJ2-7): DGGITQSPKYLFRKEGQNVTLSCEQNLNHDAMYWYRQDPGQGLRLIYYSQIVNDFQKGDIAEGYSVSREKKESFPLTVTSAQKNPTAFYLCASSIDLRDYEQYFGPGTRLTVT.